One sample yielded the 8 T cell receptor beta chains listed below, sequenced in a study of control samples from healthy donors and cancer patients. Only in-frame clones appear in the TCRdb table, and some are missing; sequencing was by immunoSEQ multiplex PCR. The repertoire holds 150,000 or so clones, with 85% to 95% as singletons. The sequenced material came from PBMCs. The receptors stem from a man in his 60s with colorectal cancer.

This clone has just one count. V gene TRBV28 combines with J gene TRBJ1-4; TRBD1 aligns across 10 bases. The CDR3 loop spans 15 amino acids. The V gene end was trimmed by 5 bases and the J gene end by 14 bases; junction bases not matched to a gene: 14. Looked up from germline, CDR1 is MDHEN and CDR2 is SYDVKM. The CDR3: CASSLGQGVRGTLFF. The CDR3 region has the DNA TGTGCCAGCAGTCTAGGACAGGGGGTAAGAGGGACCCTGTTTTTT.

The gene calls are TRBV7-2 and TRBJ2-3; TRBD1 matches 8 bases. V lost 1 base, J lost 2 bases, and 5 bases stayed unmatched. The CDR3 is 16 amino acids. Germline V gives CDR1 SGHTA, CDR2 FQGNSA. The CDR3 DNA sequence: TGTGCCAGCAGCTTAGGGTCGACAGGGGTCACAGATACGCAGTATTTT. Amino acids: CASSLGSTGVTDTQYF.

CDR3 sequence (DNA): TGTGCCAGCAGCCTCCGTTTTGGCGAGCAGTACTTC. It is translated as CASSLRFGEQYF. This chain links TRBV3-1 (or the pseudogene TRBV3-2) with TRBJ2-7; no clear D gene. V was trimmed by 4 bases and J by 6 bases, leaving 10 bases between them. The CDR3 covers 12 residues. CDR1 LGHDT and CDR2 YNNKEL come from the germline V gene (reference sequence).

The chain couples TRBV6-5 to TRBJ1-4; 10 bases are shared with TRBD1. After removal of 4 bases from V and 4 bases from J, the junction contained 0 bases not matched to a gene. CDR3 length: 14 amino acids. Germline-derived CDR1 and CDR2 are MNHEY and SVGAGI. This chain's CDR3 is CASSWDRGNEKLFF. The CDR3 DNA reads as TGTGCCAGCAGTTGGGACAGGGGTAATGAAAAACTGTTTTTT.

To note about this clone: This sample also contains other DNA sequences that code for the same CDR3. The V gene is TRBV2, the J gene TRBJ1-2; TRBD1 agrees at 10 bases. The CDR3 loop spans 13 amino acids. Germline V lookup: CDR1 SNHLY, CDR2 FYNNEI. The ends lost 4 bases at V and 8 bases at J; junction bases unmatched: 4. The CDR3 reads CASSVDRGQGYTF. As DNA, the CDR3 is TGTGCCAGCAGTGTTGACAGGGGGCAAGGCTACACCTTC.

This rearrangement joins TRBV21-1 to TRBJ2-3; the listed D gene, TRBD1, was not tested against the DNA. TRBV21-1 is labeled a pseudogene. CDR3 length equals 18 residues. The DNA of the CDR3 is TGTGCCAGCAGCTATCGGACAGGGGGCAATATAAACACAGATACGCAGTATTTT. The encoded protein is CASSYRTGGNINTDTQYF.

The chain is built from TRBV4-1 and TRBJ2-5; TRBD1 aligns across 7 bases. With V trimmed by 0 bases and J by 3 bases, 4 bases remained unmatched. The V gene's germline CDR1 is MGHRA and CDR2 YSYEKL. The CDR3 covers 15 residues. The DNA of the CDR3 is TGCGCCAGCAGCCAAGATAGAACAGGGGAAGAGACCCAGTACTTC. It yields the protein CASSQDRTGEETQYF.

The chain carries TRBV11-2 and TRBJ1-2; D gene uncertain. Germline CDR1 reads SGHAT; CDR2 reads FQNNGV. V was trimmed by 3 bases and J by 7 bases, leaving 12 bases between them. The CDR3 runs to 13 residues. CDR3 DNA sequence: TGTGCCAGCAGCTTTGGCTCCCTCGGTGGCTACACCTTC. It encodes CASSFGSLGGYTF.